The rows below give T cell receptor beta chains drawn from one sample of a study of OX40 agonist ivuxolimab in advanced cancers. The table came from immunoSEQ multiplex PCR; TCRdb's copy has only in-frame clones and leaves some out. Of about 96,000 clones listed, more than 80% are singletons. The sample here was CD4+ or CD8+ T cells sorted from blood, taken in a trial of the OX40 agonist ivuxolimab. These receptors were obtained from an adult with an advanced solid tumor such as melanoma, head and neck, liver or kidney cancer. Each CDR3 is given with its conserved first and last residue. A D gene is named only where the DNA matches it firmly. Size values are once, few and many counts, or a class for expanded clones, and some rows have none.

few	TRBV30	.	TRBJ1-6	CAWSVKGSSYNSPLHF	TGTGCCTGGAGTGTAAAGGGGAGTTCCTATAATTCACCCCTCCACTTT
.	TRBV5-1	TRBD1	TRBJ2-5	CASTLQGAQETQYF	TGCGCCAGCACACTGCAGGGGGCGCAGGAGACCCAGTACTTC
.	TRBV9	.	TRBJ1-2	CASSVTAGVDYGYTF	TGTGCCAGCAGCGTAACGGCAGGTGTGGACTATGGCTACACCTTC
.	TRBV27	TRBD1	TRBJ1-6	CASRGAGQVYNSPLHF	TGTGCCAGCAGGGGCGCAGGACAGGTTTATAATTCACCCCTCCACTTT
.	TRBV5-1	TRBD2	TRBJ2-3	CASSPLAGTDTQYF	TGCGCCAGCAGCCCGCTAGCGGGTACAGATACGCAGTATTTT
.	TRBV10-3	.	TRBJ2-1	CAIRDTGSPYNEQFF	TGTGCCATCAGGGACACAGGATCACCCTACAATGAGCAGTTCTTC
few	TRBV7-9	TRBD1	TRBJ1-2	CASSLPRGDRGGYTF	TGTGCCAGCAGCTTACCGAGGGGGGACAGGGGAGGCTACACCTTC
.	TRBV2	.	TRBJ1-1	CASSGRQGVVREAFF	TGTGCCAGCAGTGGTCGGCAGGGTGTCGTCCGTGAAGCTTTCTTT
.	TRBV19	.	TRBJ1-4	CASSGERNEKLFF	TGTGCCAGCTCAGGGGAAAGGAATGAAAAACTGTTTTTT
.	TRBV7-2	.	TRBJ1-3	CASSRGIWGNSGNTIYF	TGTGCCAGCAGCCGGGGGATATGGGGAAACTCTGGAAACACCATATATTTT
.	TRBV7-7	TRBD1	TRBJ1-5	CASSLDRDQPQHF	TGTGCCAGCAGTCTTGACAGGGACCAGCCCCAGCATTTT
.	TRBV27	TRBD1	TRBJ2-1	CASSFDREGNEQFF	TGTGCCAGCAGTTTTGACAGGGAAGGCAATGAGCAGTTCTTC
.	TRBV9	TRBD2	TRBJ2-3	CASSVSLKRGDKDTQYF	TGTGCCAGCAGCGTTTCTCTCAAGCGGGGGGATAAAGATACGCAGTATTTT
.	TRBV5-4	.	TRBJ1-2	CASSLGAEGVSGYTF	TGTGCCAGCAGCCTAGGTGCAGAGGGGGTTAGTGGCTACACCTTC
.	TRBV2	.	TRBJ2-7	CASSLKGGRLTVSYEQYF	TGTGCCAGCAGCCTTAAGGGGGGACGATTGACGGTCTCCTACGAGCAGTACTTC
.	TRBV27	.	TRBJ2-7	CASSLSGQYDEQYF	TGTGCCAGCAGTTTATCCGGACAGTACGACGAGCAGTACTTC
.	TRBV4-3	TRBD2	TRBJ2-5	CASSPAAGGKETQYF	TGCGCCAGCAGCCCAGCTGCGGGGGGAAAAGAGACCCAGTACTTC
.	TRBV10-2	.	TRBJ1-2	CASSADGAEAHGYTF	TGCGCCAGCAGTGCGGATGGAGCAGAAGCTCATGGCTACACCTTC
.	TRBV10-3	TRBD1	TRBJ2-7	CAISESQLTGGHYEQYF	TGTGCCATCAGTGAATCCCAACTAACAGGGGGTCACTACGAGCAGTACTTC
once	TRBV5-8	.	TRBJ1-1	CASSLTATEAFF	TGTGCCAGCAGCTTGACAGCCACTGAAGCTTTCTTT
.	TRBV27	TRBD1	TRBJ1-2	CASSFARTGGSGGYTF	TGTGCCAGCAGTTTTGCCCGGACAGGGGGTTCGGGTGGCTACACCTTC
.	TRBV5-1	.	TRBJ2-7	CASSLDRASYEQYF	TGCGCCAGCAGCTTGGATAGGGCGTCCTACGAGCAGTACTTC
.	TRBV5-4	.	TRBJ1-1	CASSFWVGNTEAFF	TGTGCCAGCAGCTTTTGGGTAGGGAACACTGAAGCTTTCTTT
few	TRBV6-1	TRBD1	TRBJ2-1	CASRVDRGYEQFF	TGTGCCAGCAGAGTGGACAGGGGATATGAGCAGTTCTTC
.	TRBV15	TRBD2	TRBJ2-1	CATSRDKPTSGRPSSYNEQFF	TGTGCCACCAGCAGAGATAAACCGACTAGCGGGAGACCAAGCTCCTACAATGAGCAGTTCTTC
.	TRBV5-6	.	TRBJ2-1	CASSSPPGPKRDEQFF	TGTGCCAGCAGCAGCCCTCCGGGGCCGAAACGTGATGAGCAGTTCTTC
few	TRBV20-1	.	TRBJ2-1	CSPIDNNEQFF	TGCAGTCCGATAGACAACAATGAGCAGTTCTTC
.	TRBV5-1	TRBD2	TRBJ2-1	CASSLSGGLGEQFF	TGCGCCAGCAGCTTAAGCGGGGGACTAGGTGAGCAGTTCTTC
.	TRBV5-1	.	TRBJ2-7	CASSLPGTSYEQYF	TGCGCCAGCAGCTTGCCTGGGACGTCCTACGAGCAGTACTTC